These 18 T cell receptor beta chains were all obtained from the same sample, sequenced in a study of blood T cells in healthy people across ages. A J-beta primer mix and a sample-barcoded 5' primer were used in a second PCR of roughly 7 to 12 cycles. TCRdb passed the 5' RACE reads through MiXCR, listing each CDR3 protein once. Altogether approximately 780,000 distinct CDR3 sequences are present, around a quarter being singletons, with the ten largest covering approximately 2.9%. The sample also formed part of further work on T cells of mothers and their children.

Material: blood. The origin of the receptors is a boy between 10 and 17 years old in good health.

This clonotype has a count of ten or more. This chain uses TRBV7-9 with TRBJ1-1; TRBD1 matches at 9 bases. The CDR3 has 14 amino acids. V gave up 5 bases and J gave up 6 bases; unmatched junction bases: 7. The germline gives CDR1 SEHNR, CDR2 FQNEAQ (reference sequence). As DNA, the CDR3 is TGTGCCAGCAGCCCGGGGGACAGGGTCGCTGAAGCTTTCTTT. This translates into CASSPGDRVAEAFF.

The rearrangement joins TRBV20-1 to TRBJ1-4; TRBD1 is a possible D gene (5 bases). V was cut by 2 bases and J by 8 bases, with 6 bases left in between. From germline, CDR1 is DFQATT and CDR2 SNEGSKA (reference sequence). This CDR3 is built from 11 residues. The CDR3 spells CSARQGEKLFF. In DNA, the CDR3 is TGCAGTGCTAGACAGGGCGAAAAACTGTTTTTT.

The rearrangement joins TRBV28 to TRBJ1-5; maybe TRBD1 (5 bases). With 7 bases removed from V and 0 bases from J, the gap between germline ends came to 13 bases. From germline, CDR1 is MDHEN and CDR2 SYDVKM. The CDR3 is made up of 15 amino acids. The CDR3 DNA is TGTGCCAGCAATTGGGGAGGGGATAGCAATCAGCCCCAGCATTTT. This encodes CASNWGGDSNQPQHF.

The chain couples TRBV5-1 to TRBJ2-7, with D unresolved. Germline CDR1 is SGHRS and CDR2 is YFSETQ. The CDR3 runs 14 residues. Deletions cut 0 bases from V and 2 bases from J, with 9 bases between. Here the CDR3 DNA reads TGCGCCAGCAGCTTGGCTGCTGCGGCCTACGAGCAGTACTTC. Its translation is CASSLAAAAYEQYF.

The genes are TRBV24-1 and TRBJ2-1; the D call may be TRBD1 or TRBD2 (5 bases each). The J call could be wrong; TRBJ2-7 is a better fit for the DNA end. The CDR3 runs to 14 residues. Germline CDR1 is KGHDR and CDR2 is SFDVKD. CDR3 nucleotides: TGTGCCACCAGTGACCCCTCGGGGCCCTACGAGCAGTACTTC. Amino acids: CATSDPSGPYEQYF.

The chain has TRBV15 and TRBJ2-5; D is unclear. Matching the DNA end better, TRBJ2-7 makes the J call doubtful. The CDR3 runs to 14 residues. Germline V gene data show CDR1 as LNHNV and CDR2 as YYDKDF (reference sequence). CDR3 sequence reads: CATSSELSSYEQYF. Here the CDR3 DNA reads TGTGCCACCAGCAGTGAGTTGAGCTCCTACGAGCAGTACTTC.

DNA for the CDR3: TGTGCCAGCAGCGCCCAGACAGGGGGCAATCAGCCCCAGCATTTT. Encoded protein: CASSAQTGGNQPQHF. The chain couples TRBV7-2 to TRBJ1-5; 8 bases fit TRBD1. CDR3 length: 15 amino acids. Unmatched junction bases numbered 5, after V lost 5 bases and J lost 2 bases. Germline V CDR1 and CDR2: SGHTA, FQGNSA.

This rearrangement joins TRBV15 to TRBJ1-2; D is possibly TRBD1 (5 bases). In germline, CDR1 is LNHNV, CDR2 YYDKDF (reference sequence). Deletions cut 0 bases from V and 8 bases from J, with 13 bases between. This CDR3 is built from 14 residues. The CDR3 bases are TGTGCCACCAGCAGAGATCAACGGGGCGGCGGCTACACCTTC. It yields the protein CATSRDQRGGGYTF.

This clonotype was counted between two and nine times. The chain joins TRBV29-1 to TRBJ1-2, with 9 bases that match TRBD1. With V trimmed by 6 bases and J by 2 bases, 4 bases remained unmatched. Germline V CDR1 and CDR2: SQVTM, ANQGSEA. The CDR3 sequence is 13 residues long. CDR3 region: CSVGTGTNYGYTF. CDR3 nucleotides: TGCAGCGTCGGGACAGGGACCAACTATGGCTACACCTTC.

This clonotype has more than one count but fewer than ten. This CDR3 reads CSVVTSGYRLYNEQFF. The CDR3 DNA is TGCAGCGTTGTTACGTCGGGATACCGCCTTTACAATGAGCAGTTCTTC. The rearrangement links TRBV29-1 to TRBJ2-5; tentatively, D is TRBD2 (5 bases). The J call may be mistaken, given a closer DNA end match to TRBJ2-1. Germline V gene sequence: CDR1 SQVTM, CDR2 ANQGSEA. This CDR3 region has 16 residues.

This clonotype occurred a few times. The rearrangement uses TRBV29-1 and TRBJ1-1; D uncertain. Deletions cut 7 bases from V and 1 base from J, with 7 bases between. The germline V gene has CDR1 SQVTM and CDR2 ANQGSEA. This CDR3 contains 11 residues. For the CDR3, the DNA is TGCAGCGGATACACGAACACTGAAGCTTTCTTT. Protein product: CSGYTNTEAFF.

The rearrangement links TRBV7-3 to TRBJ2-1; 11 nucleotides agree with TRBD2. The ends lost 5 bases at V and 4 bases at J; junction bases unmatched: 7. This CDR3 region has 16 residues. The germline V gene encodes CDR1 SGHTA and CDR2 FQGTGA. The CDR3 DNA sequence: TGTGCCAGCAGCATTAGCGGGGGGGCCGCATACAATGAGCAGTTCTTC. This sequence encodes CASSISGGAAYNEQFF.

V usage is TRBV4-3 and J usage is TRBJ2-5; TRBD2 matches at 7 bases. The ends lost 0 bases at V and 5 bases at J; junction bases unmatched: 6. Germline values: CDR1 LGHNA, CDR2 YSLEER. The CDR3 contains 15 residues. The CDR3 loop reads CASSQEETSWETQYF. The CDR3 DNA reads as TGCGCCAGCAGCCAAGAGGAGACTAGCTGGGAGACCCAGTACTTC.

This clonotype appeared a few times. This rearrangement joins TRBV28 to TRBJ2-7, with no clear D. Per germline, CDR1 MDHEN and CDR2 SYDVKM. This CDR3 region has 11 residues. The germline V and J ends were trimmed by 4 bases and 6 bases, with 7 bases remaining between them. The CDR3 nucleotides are TGTGCCAGCAGTTCCAATGGCGAGCAGTACTTC. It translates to CASSSNGEQYF.

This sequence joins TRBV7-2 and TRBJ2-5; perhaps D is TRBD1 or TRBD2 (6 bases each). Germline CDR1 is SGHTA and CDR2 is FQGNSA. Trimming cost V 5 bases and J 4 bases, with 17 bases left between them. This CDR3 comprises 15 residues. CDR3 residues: CASSPPGGGVETQYF. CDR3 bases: TGTGCCAGCAGCCCACCTGGGGGCGGGGTAGAGACCCAGTACTTC. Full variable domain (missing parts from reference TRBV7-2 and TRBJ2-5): GAGVSQSPSNKVTEKGKDVELRCDPISGHTALYWYRQSLGQGLEFLIYFQGNSAPDKSGLPSDRFSAERTGGSVSTLTIQRTQQEDSAVYLCASSPPGGGVETQYFGPGTRLLVL.

CDR3 sequence: CATSRKLARAIMNTGELFF. The CDR3, as DNA: TGTGCCACCAGCAGGAAACTAGCGAGGGCCATCATGAACACCGGGGAGCTGTTTTTT. V gene TRBV15 combines with J gene TRBJ2-2, with 7 bases that match TRBD2. Germline lookup yields CDR1 LNHNV and CDR2 YYDKDF (reference sequence). The J segment lost 1 base and the V segment lost 3 bases, leaving 14 bases of the junction unmatched. The CDR3 loop spans 19 amino acids.

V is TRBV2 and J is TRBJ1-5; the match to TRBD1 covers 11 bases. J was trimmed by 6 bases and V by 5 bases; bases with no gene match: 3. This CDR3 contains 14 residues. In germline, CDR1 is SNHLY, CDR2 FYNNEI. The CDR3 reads CASSSGQGVQPQHF. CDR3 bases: TGTGCCAGCAGTTCGGGACAGGGGGTTCAGCCCCAGCATTTT.

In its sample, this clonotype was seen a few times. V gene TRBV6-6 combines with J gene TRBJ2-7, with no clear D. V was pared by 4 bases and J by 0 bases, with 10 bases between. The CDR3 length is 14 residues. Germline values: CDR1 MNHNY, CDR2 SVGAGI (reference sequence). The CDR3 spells CASSFSLSSYEQYF. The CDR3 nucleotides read TGTGCCAGCAGTTTCTCACTGAGCTCCTACGAGCAGTACTTC.